This T cell receptor (beta chain) was recorded in a study of graft-versus-host responses after intestinal transplantation. Study-level background: Uniformly, recipients were administered anti-thymocyte globulin induction with subsequent tacrolimus and steroids for approximately three years. Study-level results: Circulating GvH clone levels at their peak were associated with HvG declines (early post-transplant).

As concerns this clone: Its antigen is unknown.

Germline V gene sequence: CDR1 MDHEN, CDR2 SYDVKM. The CDR3 totals 15 residues. Losses at the gene ends were 5 bases for V and 3 bases for J; bases not matched to a gene: 5. Profiled with immunoSEQ multiplex PCR; TCRdb holds only in-frame clones, not every one. The data contain about 89,000 clones, about 94% of them singletons. The clonotype comes from a human donor who was the organ donor for an intestinal transplant. Sequenced here: unstimulated CD4+ T cells sorted from spleen or lymph node cells, sampled before transplant. This chain links TRBV28 with TRBJ1-3; 9 bases fit TRBD1. The CDR3 DNA reads TGTGCCAGCAGTACAGGGGGCGCTTATGGAAACACCATATATTTT. Translated: CASSTGGAYGNTIYF. Looking up the rest from reference TRBV28 and TRBJ1-3 gives the full variable domain: DVKVTQSSRYLVKRTGEKVFLECVQDMDHENMFWYRQDPGLGLRLIYFSYDVKMKEKGDIPEGYSVSREKKERFSLILESASTNQTSMYLCASSTGGAYGNTIYFGEGSWLTVV.